These 32 T cell receptor beta chains originate from one sample sequenced in a study of T-cell memory formation after mild COVID-19. Via MiXCR, TCRdb re-called the 5' RACE reads, giving one row per CDR3 protein. This sample yields 300,000 to 350,000 distinct CDR3 sequences, of which roughly 15% are seen a single time; roughly 20% belongs to the top ten. The specimen was PBMCs or a T cell subset sorted from them (not recorded which). The source of these receptors is a man between 18 and 35 years old who had mild COVID-19 (a few samples of this study predate the infection). Cell type and time point are not known.

This clonotype was counted a few times. The chain has TRBV7-8 and TRBJ2-5; D is unclear. The CDR3 covers 14 residues. Trimming cost V 4 bases and J 4 bases, with 13 bases left between them. Germline V gene data show CDR1 as SGHVS and CDR2 as FQNEAQ. The CDR3 protein is CASSSWVFGETQYF. In DNA, the CDR3 is TGTGCCAGCAGCTCGTGGGTTTTCGGAGAGACCCAGTACTTC.

This clonotype was detected many times. The chain combines TRBV5-1 with TRBJ2-5; the match to TRBD2 covers 12 bases. CDR3 length: 15 amino acids. Germline V gene data show CDR1 as SGHRS and CDR2 as YFSETQ. J lost 5 bases, V lost 9 bases, and 11 bases had no gene match. CDR3: CATRTSGESGETQYF. The CDR3, as DNA: TGCGCCACCCGGACTAGCGGGGAGTCCGGCGAGACCCAGTACTTC.

This clonotype was recorded a few times. J is TRBJ2-5 and V is TRBV7-2; D is uncertain. Trimming pared 1 base from V and 5 bases from J, leaving 14 bases between. The CDR3 runs 15 residues. CDR1 is SGHTA and CDR2 is FQGNSA in the germline V gene. The DNA for the CDR3 is TGTGCCAGCAGCTTAGGGCGGCGGTTCCTGGAGACCCAGTACTTC. Translation: CASSLGRRFLETQYF.

The table lists this clonotype with many counts. V and J are TRBV12-3 or TRBV12-4 and TRBJ1-1; no clear D. CDR3 length: 14 residues. Trimming took 5 bases from V and 1 from J, leaving 11 bases between them. The CDR3 is CASSPRLTNTEAFF. DNA for the CDR3: TGTGCCAGCAGTCCTCGTCTGACGAACACTGAAGCTTTCTTT.

CDR3 region: CASRSLAGNEQFF. DNA for the CDR3: TGTGCCAGCAGGTCCCTAGCAGGCAATGAGCAGTTCTTC. This chain links TRBV7-6 with TRBJ2-1; D perhaps matches TRBD2 (5 bases). The germline gives CDR1 SGHVS, CDR2 FNYEAQ. V gave up 6 bases and J gave up 6 bases, with 12 bases separating them. The CDR3 has 13 residues.

This clonotype was observed at least ten times. The rearrangement links TRBV20-1 to TRBJ2-5; 8 positions match TRBD1. J lost 2 bases, V lost 4 bases, and 6 bases had no gene match. Germline CDR1 and CDR2: DFQATT and SNEGSKA (reference sequence). CDR3 length equals 14 residues. For the CDR3, the DNA is TGCAGTGCTACCCGGACAGGGAGGCAAGAGACCCAGTACTTC. Amino acids: CSATRTGRQETQYF.

The V gene is TRBV6-4, the J gene TRBJ2-1, with D perhaps TRBD1 (5 bases). CDR3 length: 15 amino acids. From germline, CDR1 is MRHNA and CDR2 SNTAGT. Trimming took off 4 bases at V and 6 bases at J, with 16 bases between the two ends. The CDR3 is CASSVRALGPNEQFF. DNA for the CDR3: TGTGCCAGCAGTGTAAGGGCTTTGGGGCCCAATGAGCAGTTCTTC.

This clonotype was seen only a few times. J is TRBJ1-4 and V is TRBV6-2 or TRBV6-3; 9 bases map to TRBD1. The germline V gene has CDR1 MNHEY and CDR2 SVGEGT. CDR3 size: 16 residues. After removal of 5 bases from V and 4 bases from J, the junction contained 8 bases not matched to a gene. The CDR3: CASSKLAGQGNEKLFF. CDR3 DNA: TGTGCCAGCAGTAAACTCGCGGGACAGGGTAATGAAAAACTGTTTTTT.

The gene calls are TRBV4-1 and TRBJ1-1; 9 bases are shared with TRBD1. V dropped 7 bases and J dropped 5; count of bases not matched to a gene: 20. Germline CDR1 MGHRA, CDR2 YSYEKL. The CDR3 covers 18 residues. CDR3 nucleotide sequence: TGCGCCAGCACCACAGGGGGCGTGGGACTTGTGTGGAATACTGAAGCTTTCTTT. The encoded protein is CASTTGGVGLVWNTEAFF.

This clonotype was observed a few times. V gene TRBV9 combines with J gene TRBJ2-7; D assignment may be TRBD1 or TRBD2 (5 bases each). V lost 3 bases, J lost 4 bases, and 14 bases lay in between. The germline gives CDR1 SGDLS, CDR2 YYNGEE. The CDR3 spans 14 residues. CDR3 DNA: TGTGCCAGCAGCGCTGGGGACGGGCAATACGAGCAGTACTTC. Translating it yields CASSAGDGQYEQYF. Looking up the rest from reference TRBV9 and TRBJ2-7 gives the full variable domain: DSGVTQTPKHLITATGQRVTLRCSPRSGDLSVYWYQQSLDQGLQFLIQYYNGEERAKGNILERFSAQQFPDLHSELNLSSLELGDSALYFCASSAGDGQYEQYFGPGTRLTVT.

This clonotype has more than one count but fewer than ten. This rearrangement joins TRBV5-1 to TRBJ1-1; maybe TRBD1 (6 bases). V shed 3 bases and J shed 0 bases, with 12 bases lying between them. CDR1 is SGHRS, CDR2 YFSETQ, per germline. There are 15 residues in the CDR3. The CDR3 DNA reads as TGCGCCAGCAGCTGGGTACAGGGCCTGAACACTGAAGCTTTCTTT. It encodes CASSWVQGLNTEAFF.

This clonotype was seen a few times. The rearrangement joins TRBV7-8 to TRBJ2-7; the match to TRBD1 covers 12 bases. Unmatched junction bases numbered 5, after V lost 1 base and J lost 7 bases. Germline V gives CDR1 SGHVS, CDR2 FQNEAQ. The CDR3 is made up of 15 amino acids. The CDR3 DNA follows: TGTGCCAGCAGCTTAGTGGGACAGGGGGCGAGTGAGCAGTACGTC. Amino acids: CASSLVGQGASEQYV.

This sequence joins TRBV6-5 and TRBJ2-1, with D possibly being TRBD2 (5 bases). CDR1 MNHEY and CDR2 SVGAGI come from the germline V gene. The germline V and J ends were trimmed by 0 bases and 3 bases, with 12 bases remaining between them. This CDR3 region has 16 residues. The CDR3 DNA sequence: TGTGCCAGCAGTTACTCGAGGGCCGGAAGCTACAATGAGCAGTTCTTC. This gives the protein CASSYSRAGSYNEQFF.

This clonotype was observed a few times. The V and J genes are TRBV7-2 and TRBJ1-1, with TRBD1 as a possible D gene (6 bases). This CDR3 region has 15 residues. V lost 5 bases and J lost 3, with 16 bases in between. Germline V gives CDR1 SGHTA, CDR2 FQGNSA. In DNA form, the CDR3 reads TGTGCCAGCAGCCTCCGGTACAGGGATGACACTGAAGCTTTCTTT. Translation: CASSLRYRDDTEAFF.

This chain joins TRBV5-4 and TRBJ2-3; 11 nucleotides agree with TRBD2. Trimming cost V 4 bases and J 8 bases; bases outside gene matches: 9. The CDR3 covers 15 residues. Germline values: CDR1 SGHNT, CDR2 YYREEE (reference sequence). CDR3 sequence reads: CASSGLAGGLSTQYF. The CDR3 coding sequence is TGTGCCAGCAGCGGTTTAGCGGGGGGGCTGAGTACGCAGTATTTT. Variable domain in full (rest from reference TRBV5-4 and TRBJ2-3): ETGVTQSPTHLIKTRGQQVTLRCSSQSGHNTVSWYQQALGQGPQFIFQYYREEENGRGNFPPRFSGLQFPNYSSELNVNALELDDSALYLCASSGLAGGLSTQYFGPGTRLTVL.

This clonotype occurred a few times. The chain combines TRBV27 with TRBJ1-2; a possible D gene is TRBD1 (5 bases). The germline gives CDR1 MNHEY, CDR2 SMNVEV (reference sequence). The CDR3 covers 15 residues. Trimming took 1 base from V and 1 from J, leaving 10 bases between them. CDR3 region: CASSLWPGDNYGYTF. As DNA, the CDR3 is TGTGCCAGCAGTTTATGGCCGGGGGATAACTATGGCTACACCTTC.

The CDR3 bases are TGTGCCAGCAGCATCAGTAGCGGGGGGTGGACAGATACGCAGTATTTT. Translated, it gives CASSISSGGWTDTQYF. This sequence joins TRBV7-2 and TRBJ2-3, with TRBD2 identical over 10 bases. The CDR3 consists of 16 residues. Germline values: CDR1 SGHTA, CDR2 FQGNSA. Trimming at V came to 5 bases and at J to 3 bases, leaving 8 bases not matched to a gene.

The CDR3 loop is CSATDFLQGLSQPQHF. In DNA form, the CDR3 reads TGCAGTGCGACCGACTTCTTACAGGGGTTGAGTCAGCCCCAGCATTTT. The chain has TRBV20-1 and TRBJ1-5; the match to TRBD1 covers 7 bases. With 6 bases clipped from V and 6 bases from J, the junction kept 17 bases outside the gene matches. CDR3 size: 16 residues. Per the germline V gene, CDR1 is DFQATT and CDR2 is SNEGSKA (reference sequence).

With regard to this clonotype: The junction does not match germline at one end; this may be a read error. The V gene is TRBV7-9, the J gene TRBJ1-5; D unclear. The CDR3 totals 13 residues. Germline V gene sequence: CDR1 SEHNR, CDR2 FQNEAQ (reference sequence). CDR3 in DNA: TGTGCCAGCAGCTTAACGCCCGATCAGCCACAGCATTTT. Encoded protein: CASSLTPDQPQHF.

The rearrangement links TRBV5-1 to TRBJ2-6, with D possibly being TRBD1 (6 bases). Germline V gene sequence: CDR1 SGHRS, CDR2 YFSETQ. V was pared by 1 base and J by 8 bases, with 10 bases between. CDR3 length: 14 residues. This CDR3 is CASSLTGLPNVLTF. The DNA of the CDR3 is TGCGCCAGCAGCTTGACAGGGCTCCCCAACGTCCTGACTTTC.

This clonotype was observed a few times. This chain links TRBV4-3 with TRBJ2-5; no firm D call. In germline, CDR1 is LGHNA, CDR2 YSLEER. The CDR3 sequence is 15 residues long. The V end lost 1 base, the J end lost 4 bases, and 13 bases lay between the germline ends. The CDR3 reads CASSQGVGWGETQYF. CDR3 nucleotide sequence: TGCGCCAGCAGCCAAGGGGTTGGTTGGGGAGAGACCCAGTACTTC.

J is TRBJ2-7 and V is TRBV12-3 or TRBV12-4; 7 bases line up with TRBD2. The CDR3 has 14 amino acids. The ends lost 4 bases at V and 3 bases at J; junction bases unmatched: 6. CDR3 region: CASSSRGGFYEQYF. In DNA form, the CDR3 reads TGTGCCAGCAGTTCCCGCGGGGGTTTCTACGAGCAGTACTTC.

The rearrangement uses TRBV6-6 and TRBJ2-5; 10 nucleotides agree with TRBD2. Germline V gene sequence: CDR1 MNHNY, CDR2 SVGAGI (reference sequence). The V segment lost 4 bases and the J segment 5 bases; nucleotides outside the gene matches: 16. This CDR3 is 18 amino acids long. The CDR3 loop is CASSFPRGSLAGAETQYF. The CDR3 region has the DNA TGTGCCAGCAGTTTTCCCAGGGGTTCCCTAGCGGGGGCGGAGACCCAGTACTTC.

The V gene is TRBV3-1, the J gene TRBJ1-2, with no clear D. The CDR3 spans 15 residues. V lost 1 base to trimming and J lost 7 bases, with 16 bases between them. Germline V lookup: CDR1 LGHDT, CDR2 YNNKEL (reference sequence). This chain's CDR3 is CASSQVQFGLGGYTF. DNA of the CDR3: TGTGCCAGCAGCCAAGTACAGTTCGGACTGGGTGGCTACACCTTC.

The chain has TRBV4-2 and TRBJ2-7, with TRBD2 matching over 9 bases. The CDR3 totals 17 residues. The germline V gene encodes CDR1 LGHNA and CDR2 YNFKEQ. J was trimmed by 1 base and V by 1 base; bases with no gene match: 8. The CDR3 nucleotides read TGTGCCAGCAGCCAAGGGGCGGGGGGGCCGGTTTCCTACGAGCAGTACTTC. Its protein is CASSQGAGGPVSYEQYF.

The chain carries TRBV5-4 and TRBJ1-2; the D is unclear. V lost 1 base and J lost 5, with 9 bases in between. The germline CDR1 and CDR2 sequences are SGHNT and YYREEE (reference sequence). This CDR3 spans 13 amino acids. The CDR3 region has the DNA TGTGCCAGCAGCTTGCCGGGTTGGTATGGCTACACCTTC. As protein: CASSLPGWYGYTF.

The chain links TRBV3-1 to TRBJ2-4; 11 bases fit TRBD2. The CDR3 is 16 amino acids. Germline-derived CDR1 and CDR2 are LGHDT and YNNKEL (reference sequence). With V trimmed by 4 bases and J by 5 bases, 7 bases remained unmatched. The CDR3 protein is CASSPYSGGAQNIQYF. The DNA for the CDR3 is TGTGCCAGCAGCCCCTATAGCGGGGGGGCCCAAAACATTCAGTACTTC.

This chain links TRBV2 with TRBJ2-2; 8 nucleotides match TRBD1. The V gene's germline CDR1 is SNHLY and CDR2 FYNNEI. The CDR3 is made up of 14 amino acids. V shed 7 bases and J 4 bases; nucleotides not matched to a gene: 5. The CDR3 DNA follows: TGTGCCAGCACCAGGGGACAGGTCACCGGGGAGCTGTTTTTT. Amino acids: CASTRGQVTGELFF.

This clonotype was counted between two and nine times. The chain combines TRBV12-3 or TRBV12-4 with TRBJ2-7; 8 nucleotides agree with TRBD2. The CDR3 runs 15 residues. The ends lost 7 bases at V and 1 base at J; junction bases unmatched: 9. The CDR3 sequence: CASNRGGGISYEQYF. In nucleotides, the CDR3 is TGTGCCAGCAATCGGGGCGGGGGGATTTCCTACGAGCAGTACTTC.

The CDR3: CASSLWSGAKNIQYF. CDR3 in DNA: TGCGCCAGCAGCTTGTGGAGCGGGGCCAAAAACATTCAGTACTTC. The V and J genes are TRBV5-1 and TRBJ2-4; possibly TRBD2 for D (6 bases). Germline assignment: CDR1 SGHRS and CDR2 YFSETQ. V was pared by 1 base and J by 1 base, with 9 bases between. This CDR3 has 15 residues.

This chain joins TRBV4-3 and TRBJ2-2, with 7 bases aligning to TRBD1. Germline V lookup: CDR1 LGHNA, CDR2 YSLEER. The CDR3 is 15 residues long. V lost 5 bases to trimming and J lost 5 bases; unmatched junction nucleotides: 8. The CDR3 sequence is CASSNQLRGTGELFF. CDR3 DNA: TGCGCCAGCAGCAACCAGCTCAGGGGGACCGGGGAGCTGTTTTTT.

This clonotype showed up just a few times. The chain recombines TRBV7-2 with TRBJ1-3; D is unresolved. This CDR3 has 15 residues. Germline V gene sequence: CDR1 SGHTA, CDR2 FQGNSA. Trimming shortened V by 4 bases and J by 0 bases, and 10 bases separated the two germline ends. This CDR3 reads CASSYTRSSGNTIYF. The DNA of the CDR3 is TGTGCCAGCAGCTACACACGGTCCTCTGGAAACACCATATATTTT. The full variable domain, with the rest looked up from reference TRBV7-2 and TRBJ1-3, is GAGVSQSPSNKVTEKGKDVELRCDPISGHTALYWYRQSLGQGLEFLIYFQGNSAPDKSGLPSDRFSAERTGGSVSTLTIQRTQQEDSAVYLCASSYTRSSGNTIYFGEGSWLTVV.